The rows below give T cell receptor beta chains drawn from one sample of a study of cytomegalovirus exposure and HLA in healthy donors. Assay used: immunoSEQ multiplex PCR; TCRdb lists only in-frame clones, some missing. In the table there are 150,000 or so clones, 65% to 90% of which are singletons. Sequenced sample: PBMCs. All receptors derive from a man aged 18 to 30 in good health and CMV-seropositive. Each CDR3 is given with its conserved first and last residue. A D gene is named only where the DNA matches it firmly. Size tells how often a clone was seen (once, few, many) or the class of an expanded clone, and some rows leave it out.

TRBV2	.	TRBJ2-4	.	CASREGGEAKNIQYF	TGTGCCAGCAGGGAGGGAGGAGAGGCCAAAAACATTCAGTACTTC
TRBV5-4	TRBD1	TRBJ1-6	.	CASSLAAGGPRVNSPLHF	TGTGCCAGCAGCTTGGCGGCAGGGGGCCCCCGGGTAAATTCACCCCTCCACTTT
TRBV4-1	TRBD2	TRBJ2-7	.	CASSQLGTSGSYEQYF	TGCGCCAGCAGCCAACTCGGGACTAGCGGTTCCTACGAGCAGTACTTC
TRBV9	.	TRBJ1-2	few	CASSVDPTQGRDYTF	TGTGCCAGCAGCGTAGACCCCACTCAGGGGAGAGACTACACCTTC
TRBV19	.	TRBJ1-1	.	CASSYGPDTPEAFF	TGTGCCAGTAGTTACGGTCCGGACACTCCTGAAGCTTTCTTT
TRBV7-2	TRBD1	TRBJ2-5	.	CASSPGQGQETQYF	TGTGCCAGCAGCCCGGGACAGGGCCAAGAGACCCAGTACTTC
TRBV7-9	TRBD1	TRBJ1-1	.	CASSSQGGEAFF	TGTGCCAGCAGCTCCCAGGGGGGTGAAGCTTTCTTT
TRBV7-9	TRBD2	TRBJ2-3	.	CASSRGGLVTNSDTQYF	TGTGCCAGCAGCAGGGGGGGACTAGTCACTAACTCGGATACGCAGTATTTT
TRBV7-2	TRBD2	TRBJ2-3	.	CASSLRLAGGPTDTQYF	TGTGCCAGCAGCTTACGCCTAGCGGGAGGGCCAACAGATACGCAGTATTTT
TRBV6-5	.	TRBJ2-3	.	CASSYTSGSGTDTQYF	TGTGCCAGCAGTTACACGAGTGGGAGCGGGACAGATACGCAGTATTTT
TRBV13	.	TRBJ2-1	.	CASSTDEARGNEQFF	TGTGCCAGCAGCACGGATGAGGCCAGAGGGAATGAGCAGTTCTTC
TRBV6-4	.	TRBJ1-2	.	CASSDREGSDYGYTF	TGTGCCAGCAGTGACAGGGAGGGGAGTGACTATGGCTACACCTTC
TRBV27	TRBD2	TRBJ2-5	.	CASSPRTSGIGETQYF	TGTGCCAGCAGTCCACGGACTAGCGGGATCGGGGAGACCCAGTACTTC
TRBV5-1	.	TRBJ2-7	.	CASSRGGGTYEQYF	TGCGCCAGCAGTAGGGGTGGTGGTACCTACGAGCAGTACTTC
TRBV6-4	.	TRBJ2-3	.	CASSDSGASPLFGTDTQYF	TGTGCCAGCAGTGACTCAGGGGCGTCCCCCCTTTTCGGCACAGATACGCAGTATTTT
TRBV6-5	.	TRBJ1-1	.	CASSYNQMSAEAFF	TGTGCCAGCAGTTACAACCAGATGAGCGCTGAAGCTTTCTTT
TRBV4-1	TRBD2	TRBJ2-2	.	CASSPTGGSNTGELFF	TGCGCCAGCAGCCCCACAGGCGGGAGCAACACCGGGGAGCTGTTTTTT
TRBV7-9	.	TRBJ1-2	.	CASSLGGRGTLYGYTF	TGTGCCAGCAGCTTAGGGGGAAGGGGAACCCTCTATGGCTACACCTTC
TRBV27	.	TRBJ1-5	once	CASSLSRGNQPQHF	TGTGCCAGCAGTTTATCGAGAGGCAATCAGCCCCAGCATTTT
TRBV11-2	TRBD1	TRBJ1-3	once	CASSLVGPTGYGNTIYF	TGTGCCAGCAGCTTAGTAGGCCCGACAGGGTATGGAAACACCATATATTTT
TRBV5-4	TRBD2	TRBJ2-3	.	CASSHQVPGLAGGRTDTQYF	TGTGCCAGCAGCCATCAGGTCCCGGGACTAGCGGGAGGGCGCACAGATACGCAGTATTTT
TRBV5-4	.	TRBJ2-3	once	CASRRTRAGTDTQYF	TGTGCCAGCCGCCGTACGCGAGCCGGCACAGATACGCAGTATTTT
TRBV2	TRBD1	TRBJ1-5	.	CASSRGQSNQPRHF	TGTGCCAGCAGCCGGGGACAGAGCAATCAGCCCCGGCATTTT
TRBV6-5	TRBD1	TRBJ1-4	.	CASSYRQGGKLFF	TGTGCCAGCAGTTACAGACAGGGAGGAAAACTGTTTTTT
TRBV7-2	.	TRBJ2-7	.	CASSRAQGGEQYF	TGTGCCAGCAGCCGCGCCCAGGGTGGCGAGCAGTACTTC
TRBV27	.	TRBJ1-2	once	CASSLYPGGDYGYTF	TGTGCCAGCAGTTTATACCCGGGGGGCGACTATGGCTACACCTTC
TRBV5-1	TRBD2	TRBJ2-3	.	CASSGLAGATDTQYF	TGCGCCAGCAGCGGGCTAGCGGGAGCAACAGATACGCAGTATTTT
TRBV10-3	TRBD1	TRBJ2-5	once	CAIRDDRGEETQYF	TGTGCCATCAGAGACGACAGGGGGGAAGAGACCCAGTACTTC
TRBV4-3	.	TRBJ2-2	.	CASSRSGSGELFF	TGCGCCAGCAGTAGGTCAGGGTCGGGGGAGCTGTTTTTT
TRBV14	TRBD1	TRBJ1-1	once	CASSQARTAGTVNTEAFF	TGTGCCAGCAGCCAAGCCAGAACGGCCGGGACAGTGAACACTGAAGCTTTCTTT
TRBV27	.	TRBJ1-2	.	CASSLDLSGGGGYTF	TGTGCCAGCAGTTTAGACCTCTCTGGGGGGGGTGGCTACACCTTC
TRBV30	.	TRBJ2-1	once	CAWIGQGAYNEQFF	TGTGCCTGGATAGGGCAGGGTGCCTACAATGAGCAGTTCTTC
TRBV9	TRBD1	TRBJ2-7	.	CASSVSGQGHYEQYF	TGTGCCAGCAGCGTTTCGGGACAGGGCCACTACGAGCAGTACTTC
TRBV5-1	.	TRBJ2-5	.	CASSHRGVSSQETQYF	TGCGCCAGCAGCCACCGAGGAGTTTCAAGTCAAGAGACCCAGTACTTC
TRBV5-1	.	TRBJ2-7	.	CASSLAGTPPYEQYF	TGCGCCAGCAGCTTAGCCGGGACACCACCTTACGAGCAGTACTTC
TRBV7-2	.	TRBJ2-7	.	CASSPLSLYEQYF	TGTGCCAGCAGCCCCCTCTCACTATACGAGCAGTACTTC
TRBV4-3	.	TRBJ1-4	.	CASSQEMGTGSEKLFF	TGCGCCAGCAGCCAAGAAATGGGAACAGGGTCTGAAAAACTGTTTTTT